Listed here are 4 T cell receptor beta chains from one sample, sequenced in a study of blood T cell repertoires in COVID-19. Clones were read by immunoSEQ multiplex PCR, and TCRdb kept only the in-frame ones, dropping some. The sample has about 110,000 clones; more than 80% are singletons. The specimen sequenced was peripheral blood. The receptors were gathered from a woman of 80 years or more with acute or convalescent COVID-19.

Regarding this clone: This sample also contains other DNA sequences that code for the same CDR3. The chain employs TRBV18 and TRBJ2-7, with TRBD2 as a possible D gene (6 bases). CDR3 size: 14 residues. Germline CDR1 and CDR2: KGHSH and LQKENI. Trimming cost V 6 bases and J 0 bases, with 12 bases left between them. In nucleotides, the CDR3 is TGTGCCAGCTCGCCGGGACTGGGCTCCTACGAGCAGTACTTC. Its translation is CASSPGLGSYEQYF.

The CDR3 nucleotides are TGTGCCAGCAGGGGACCGGGACAGGGTACCTACGAGCAGTACTTC. This encodes CASRGPGQGTYEQYF. The chain links TRBV28 to TRBJ2-7, with 9 bases fitting TRBD1. The V segment lost 6 bases and the J segment 2 bases; nucleotides outside the gene matches: 8. The length of the CDR3 is 15 residues. CDR1 MDHEN and CDR2 SYDVKM come from the germline V gene. The whole variable domain, filled in from reference TRBV28 and TRBJ2-7, reads DVKVTQSSRYLVKRTGEKVFLECVQDMDHENMFWYRQDPGLGLRLIYFSYDVKMKEKGDIPEGYSVSREKKERFSLILESASTNQTSMYLCASRGPGQGTYEQYFGPGTRLTVT.

This clone was found once. The CDR3 protein is CASRGRGLRGQETQYF. The CDR3 DNA follows: TGTGCCAGCCGAGGTCGTGGGCTGAGGGGGCAAGAGACCCAGTACTTC. V is TRBV25-1 and J is TRBJ2-5; tentatively, D is TRBD1 (6 bases). This CDR3 contains 16 residues. Deletions cut 8 bases from V and 2 bases from J, with 21 bases between. Germline V gene lookup returns CDR1 MGHDK and CDR2 SYGVNS.

The chain carries TRBV5-1 and TRBJ1-2; D gene ambiguous. Germline V gene sequence: CDR1 SGHRS, CDR2 YFSETQ. The CDR3 has 13 residues. V was clipped by 1 base and J by 4 bases, with 8 bases between them. This chain's CDR3 is CASSLRQAYGYTF. The CDR3 DNA reads as TGCGCCAGCAGCTTGAGGCAGGCCTATGGCTACACCTTC.